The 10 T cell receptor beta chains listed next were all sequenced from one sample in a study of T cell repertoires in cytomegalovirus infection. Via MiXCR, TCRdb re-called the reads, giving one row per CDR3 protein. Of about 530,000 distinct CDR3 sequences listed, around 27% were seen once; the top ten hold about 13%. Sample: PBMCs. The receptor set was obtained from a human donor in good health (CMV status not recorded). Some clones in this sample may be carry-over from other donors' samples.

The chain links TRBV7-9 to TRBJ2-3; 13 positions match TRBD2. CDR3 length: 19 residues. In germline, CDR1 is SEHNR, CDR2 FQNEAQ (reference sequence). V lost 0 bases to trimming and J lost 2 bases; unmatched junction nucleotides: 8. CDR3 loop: CASSLAYGLAGEDTDTQYF. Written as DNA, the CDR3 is TGTGCCAGCAGCTTAGCATACGGACTAGCGGGAGAGGACACAGATACGCAGTATTTT.

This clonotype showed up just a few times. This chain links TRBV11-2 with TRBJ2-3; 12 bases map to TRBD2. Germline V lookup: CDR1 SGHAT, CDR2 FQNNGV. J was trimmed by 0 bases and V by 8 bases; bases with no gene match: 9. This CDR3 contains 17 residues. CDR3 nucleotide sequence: TGTGCCAGCCGCTACGGTACTAGCGGGAGGAGCACAGATACGCAGTATTTT. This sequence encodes CASRYGTSGRSTDTQYF.

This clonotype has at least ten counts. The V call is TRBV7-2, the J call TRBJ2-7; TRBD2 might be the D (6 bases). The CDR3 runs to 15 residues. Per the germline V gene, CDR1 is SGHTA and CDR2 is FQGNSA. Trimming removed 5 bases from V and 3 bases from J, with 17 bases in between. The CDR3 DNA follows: TGTGCCAGCAGCCAGACCGGGACTGGACTCTACGAGCAGTACTTC. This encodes CASSQTGTGLYEQYF.

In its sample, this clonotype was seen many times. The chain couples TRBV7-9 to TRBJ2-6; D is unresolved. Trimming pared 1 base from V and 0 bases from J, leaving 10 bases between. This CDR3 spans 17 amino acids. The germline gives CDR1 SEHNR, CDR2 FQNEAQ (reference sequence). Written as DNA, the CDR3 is TGTGCCAGCAGCTTAGGGGCAGCGATCTCTGGGGCCAACGTCCTGACTTTC. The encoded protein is CASSLGAAISGANVLTF.

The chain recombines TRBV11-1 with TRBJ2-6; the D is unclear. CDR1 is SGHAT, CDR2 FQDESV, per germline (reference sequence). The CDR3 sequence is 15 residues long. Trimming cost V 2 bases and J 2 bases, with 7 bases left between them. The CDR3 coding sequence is TGTGCCAGCAGCTTACAGGAGACTGGGGCCAACGTCCTGACTTTC. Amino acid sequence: CASSLQETGANVLTF.

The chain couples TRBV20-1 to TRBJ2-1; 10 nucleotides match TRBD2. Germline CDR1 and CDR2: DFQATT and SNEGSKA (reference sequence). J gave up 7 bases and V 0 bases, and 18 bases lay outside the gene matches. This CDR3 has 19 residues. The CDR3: CSARDSGLAGVSAGNEQFF. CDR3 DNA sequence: TGCAGTGCTAGAGATAGCGGGCTAGCGGGAGTGTCGGCTGGGAATGAGCAGTTCTTC.

CDR3 amino acids: CSASPERRNEQFF. CDR3 DNA sequence: TGCAGTGCTAGCCCGGAAAGGCGAAATGAGCAGTTCTTC. The chain combines TRBV20-1 with TRBJ2-1; D unclear. The length of the CDR3 is 13 residues. Germline-derived CDR1 and CDR2 are DFQATT and SNEGSKA (reference sequence). The V gene lost 3 bases and the J gene lost 7 bases, with 13 bases spanning the gap.

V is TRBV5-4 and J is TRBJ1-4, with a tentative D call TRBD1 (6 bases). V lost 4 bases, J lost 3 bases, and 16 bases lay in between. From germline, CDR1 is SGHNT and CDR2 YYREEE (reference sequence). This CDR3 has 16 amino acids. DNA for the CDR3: TGTGCCAGCAGCCCGGAGCTGGGGGCGTCTAATGAAAAACTGTTTTTT. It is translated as CASSPELGASNEKLFF.

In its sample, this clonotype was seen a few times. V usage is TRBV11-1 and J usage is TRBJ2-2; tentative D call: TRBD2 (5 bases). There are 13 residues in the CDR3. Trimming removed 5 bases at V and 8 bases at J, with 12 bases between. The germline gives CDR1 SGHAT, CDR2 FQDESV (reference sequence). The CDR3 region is CASSLVEGGELFF. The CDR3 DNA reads TGTGCCAGCAGCCTAGTCGAGGGAGGGGAGCTGTTTTTT.

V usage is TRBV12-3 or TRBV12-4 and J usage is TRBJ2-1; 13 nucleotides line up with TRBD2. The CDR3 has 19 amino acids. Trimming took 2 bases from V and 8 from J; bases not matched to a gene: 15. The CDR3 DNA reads TGTGCCAGCAGTTTAAAAGCCCGGACTAGCGGGAGAATAGGCTATGAGCAGTTCTTC. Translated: CASSLKARTSGRIGYEQFF.